This is a list of T cell receptor beta chains from one sample in a study of identical twins. A single record per CDR3 protein comes from TCRdb applying MiXCR to the 5' RACE reads. The table has approximately 670,000 distinct CDR3 sequences, less than 7% seen once; the top ten hold under 2%. The material sequenced was naive T cells sorted from blood. All receptors derive from a man aged 18 to 35 in good health. Both conserved end residues are part of each CDR3. D genes are given only for firm matches. Clone size is stated in some rows and not others, as once, few, many or a class when expanded.

D gene	J gene	clone size	V gene	CDR3 DNA	CDR3 protein
NA	TRBJ1-1	many	TRBV11-2	TGTGCCAGCAGCCAGCACTACACTGAAGCTTTCTTT	CASSQHYTEAFF
NA	TRBJ1-1	many	TRBV11-2	TGTGCCAGCAGCACAGAGTCGACGGCTGAAGCTTTCTTT	CASSTESTAEAFF
NA	TRBJ2-3	few	TRBV30	TGTGCCTGGAGTGTACTAGAGCAGCAGTATTTT	CAWSVLEQQYF
TRBD2	TRBJ2-4	NA	TRBV24-1	TGTGCCACCAGTGACGTAGGTCGGGGGGACATTCAGTACTTC	CATSDVGRGDIQYF
NA	TRBJ1-4	NA	TRBV7-6	TGTGCCAGCAGCTTAGCGGTGGCCGTTAATGAAAAACTGTTTTTT	CASSLAVAVNEKLFF
NA	TRBJ2-7	few	TRBV7-9	TGTGCCAGCAGCTTAGTGGGCAGGGCGTACGAGCAGTACTTC	CASSLVGRAYEQYF
NA	TRBJ2-2	many	TRBV4-2	TGTGCCAGCAGCCATGGGGGCGGCACCGGGGAGCTGTTTTTT	CASSHGGGTGELFF
TRBD1	TRBJ1-1	many	TRBV5-1	TGCGCCAGCAGCCTGGACCCCGGGACAGTAGAAGCTTTCTTT	CASSLDPGTVEAFF
NA	TRBJ2-2	many	TRBV12-3/TRBV12-4	TGTGCCAGCAGTTCGGTCAGGGGTCCCGGGACTTACACCGGGGAGCTGTTTTTT	CASSSVRGPGTYTGELFF
TRBD1	TRBJ2-5	NA	TRBV28	TGTGCCAGCAGTCGGGGACAGGTCGGGACCCAGTACTTC	CASSRGQVGTQYF